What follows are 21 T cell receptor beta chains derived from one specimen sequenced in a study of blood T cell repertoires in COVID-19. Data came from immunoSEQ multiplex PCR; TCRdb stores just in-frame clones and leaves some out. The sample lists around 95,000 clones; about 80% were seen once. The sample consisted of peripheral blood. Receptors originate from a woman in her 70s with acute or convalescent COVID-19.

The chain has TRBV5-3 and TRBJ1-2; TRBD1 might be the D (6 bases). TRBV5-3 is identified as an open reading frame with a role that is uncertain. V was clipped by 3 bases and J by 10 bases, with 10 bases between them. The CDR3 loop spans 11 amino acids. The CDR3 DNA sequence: TGTGCCAGAAGCTGGGACATTCTCTACACCTTC. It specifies CARSWDILYTF.

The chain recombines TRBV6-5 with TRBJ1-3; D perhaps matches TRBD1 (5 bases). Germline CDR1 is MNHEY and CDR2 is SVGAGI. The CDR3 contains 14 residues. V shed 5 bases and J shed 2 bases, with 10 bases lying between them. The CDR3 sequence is CASSMGGTGNTIYF. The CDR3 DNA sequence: TGTGCCAGCAGTATGGGGGGAACTGGAAACACCATATATTTT.

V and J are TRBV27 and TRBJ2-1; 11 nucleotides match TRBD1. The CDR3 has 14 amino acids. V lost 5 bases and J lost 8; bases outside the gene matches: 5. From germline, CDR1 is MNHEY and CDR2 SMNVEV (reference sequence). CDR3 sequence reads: CASSGTGGKDEQFF. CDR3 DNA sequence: TGTGCCAGCAGTGGGACAGGGGGAAAGGATGAGCAGTTCTTC.

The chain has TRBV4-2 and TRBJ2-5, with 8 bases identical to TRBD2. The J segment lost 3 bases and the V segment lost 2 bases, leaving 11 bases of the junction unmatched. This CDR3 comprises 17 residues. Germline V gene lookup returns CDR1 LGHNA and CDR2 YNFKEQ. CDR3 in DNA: TGTGCCAGCAGCCAAAAGTCGGTAGCGGGGTGGGAAGAGACCCAGTACTTC. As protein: CASSQKSVAGWEETQYF.

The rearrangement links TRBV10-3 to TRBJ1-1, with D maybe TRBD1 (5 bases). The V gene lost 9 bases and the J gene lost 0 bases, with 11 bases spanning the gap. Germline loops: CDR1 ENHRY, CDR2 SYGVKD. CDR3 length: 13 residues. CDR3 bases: TGTGCCATGGGGCCCAGACTGAACACTGAAGCTTTCTTT. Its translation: CAMGPRLNTEAFF.

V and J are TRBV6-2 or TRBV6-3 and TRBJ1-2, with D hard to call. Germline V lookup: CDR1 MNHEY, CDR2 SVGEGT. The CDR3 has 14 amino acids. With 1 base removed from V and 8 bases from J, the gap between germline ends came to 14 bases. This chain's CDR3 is CASSYFGTRAGYTF. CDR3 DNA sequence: TGTGCCAGCAGTTACTTTGGAACGAGGGCGGGCTACACCTTC.

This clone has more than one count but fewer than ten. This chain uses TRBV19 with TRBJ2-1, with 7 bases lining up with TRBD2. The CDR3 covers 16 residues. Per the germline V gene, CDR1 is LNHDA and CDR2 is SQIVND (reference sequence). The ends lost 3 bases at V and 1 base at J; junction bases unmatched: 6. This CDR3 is CASSMFGGGSYNEQFF. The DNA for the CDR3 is TGTGCCAGTAGTATGTTCGGCGGGGGATCCTACAATGAGCAGTTCTTC.

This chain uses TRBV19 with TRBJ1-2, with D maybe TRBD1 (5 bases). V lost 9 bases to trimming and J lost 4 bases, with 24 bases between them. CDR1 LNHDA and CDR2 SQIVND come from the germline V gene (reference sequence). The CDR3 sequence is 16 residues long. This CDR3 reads CASHSPLGRDSYGYTF. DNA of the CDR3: TGTGCCAGCCATTCTCCACTCGGCAGGGACTCCTATGGCTACACCTTC.

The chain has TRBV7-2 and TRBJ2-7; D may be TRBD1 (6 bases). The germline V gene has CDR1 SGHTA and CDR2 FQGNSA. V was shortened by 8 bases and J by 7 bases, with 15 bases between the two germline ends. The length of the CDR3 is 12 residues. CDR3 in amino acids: CASGAGVWEQYV. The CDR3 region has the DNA TGTGCCAGCGGCGCAGGGGTATGGGAGCAGTACGTC.

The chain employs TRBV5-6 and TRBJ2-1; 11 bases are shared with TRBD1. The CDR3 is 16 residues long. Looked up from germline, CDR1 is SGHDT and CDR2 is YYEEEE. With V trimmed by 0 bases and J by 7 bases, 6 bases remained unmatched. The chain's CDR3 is CASSLVVGQGVNEQFF. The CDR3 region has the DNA TGTGCCAGCAGCTTGGTGGTGGGACAGGGGGTAAATGAGCAGTTCTTC.

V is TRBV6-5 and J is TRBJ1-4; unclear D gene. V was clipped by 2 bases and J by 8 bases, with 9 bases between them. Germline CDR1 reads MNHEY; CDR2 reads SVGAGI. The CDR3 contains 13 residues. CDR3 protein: CASSYQISEKLFF. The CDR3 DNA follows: TGTGCCAGCAGTTACCAGATATCGGAAAAACTGTTTTTT.

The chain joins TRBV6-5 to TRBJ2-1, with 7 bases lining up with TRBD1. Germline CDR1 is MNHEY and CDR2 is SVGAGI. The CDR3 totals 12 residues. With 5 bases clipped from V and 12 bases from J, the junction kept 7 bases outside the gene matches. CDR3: CASSTTGNRQFF. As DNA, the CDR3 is TGTGCCAGCAGTACGACAGGGAATCGGCAGTTCTTC.

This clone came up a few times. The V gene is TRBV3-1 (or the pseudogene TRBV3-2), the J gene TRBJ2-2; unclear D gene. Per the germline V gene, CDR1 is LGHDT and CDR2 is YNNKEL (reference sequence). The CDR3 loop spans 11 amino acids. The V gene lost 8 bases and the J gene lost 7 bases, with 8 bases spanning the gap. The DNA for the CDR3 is TGTGCCAGCTCTAAGCTCGGGGAGCTGTTTTTT. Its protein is CASSKLGELFF.

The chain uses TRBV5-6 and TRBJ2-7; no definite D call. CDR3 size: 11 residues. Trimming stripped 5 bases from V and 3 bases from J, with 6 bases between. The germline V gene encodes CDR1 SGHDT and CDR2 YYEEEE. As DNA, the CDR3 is TGTGCCAGCAGTGCGTACTACGAGCAGTACTTC. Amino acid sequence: CASSAYYEQYF.

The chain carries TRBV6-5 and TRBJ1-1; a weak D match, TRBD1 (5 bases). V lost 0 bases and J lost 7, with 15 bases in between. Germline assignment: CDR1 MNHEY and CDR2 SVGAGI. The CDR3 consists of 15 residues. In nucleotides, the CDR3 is TGTGCCAGCAGTTACTCGAAAGTATCCGGGGGTGAAGCTTTCTTT. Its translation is CASSYSKVSGGEAFF.

In nucleotides, the CDR3 is TGTGCCAGCAGAGCGGGACACGAGGCTCAGCCCCAGCATTTT. This sequence encodes CASRAGHEAQPQHF. The chain couples TRBV2 to TRBJ1-5, with D possibly matching TRBD1 (6 bases). CDR3 length: 14 amino acids. The ends were cut back, 6 bases at V and 6 bases at J, with 15 bases in the middle. Germline loops: CDR1 SNHLY, CDR2 FYNNEI.

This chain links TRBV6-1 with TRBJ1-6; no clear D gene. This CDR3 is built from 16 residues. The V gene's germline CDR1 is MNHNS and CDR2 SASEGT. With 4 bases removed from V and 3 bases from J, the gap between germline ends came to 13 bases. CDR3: CASSGEPAFYNSPLHF. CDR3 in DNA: TGTGCCAGCAGTGGGGAGCCGGCCTTCTATAATTCACCCCTCCACTTT.

The CDR3 here is CASSQQGSYRYV. In nucleotides, the CDR3 is TGTGCCAGCAGCCAACAGGGGTCCTATAGGTACGTC. This chain uses TRBV7-3 with TRBJ2-7; 7 nucleotides line up with TRBD1. Trimming took 5 bases from V and 12 from J; bases not matched to a gene: 10. The CDR3 contains 12 residues. Germline assignment: CDR1 SGHTA and CDR2 FQGTGA.

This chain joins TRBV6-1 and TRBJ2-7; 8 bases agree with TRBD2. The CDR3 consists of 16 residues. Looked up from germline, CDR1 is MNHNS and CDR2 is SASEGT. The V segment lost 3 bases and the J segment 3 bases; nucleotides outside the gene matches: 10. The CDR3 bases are TGTGCCAGCAGTGAGTCGCGGGGGGCCATTTTCTACGAGCAGTACTTC. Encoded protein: CASSESRGAIFYEQYF.

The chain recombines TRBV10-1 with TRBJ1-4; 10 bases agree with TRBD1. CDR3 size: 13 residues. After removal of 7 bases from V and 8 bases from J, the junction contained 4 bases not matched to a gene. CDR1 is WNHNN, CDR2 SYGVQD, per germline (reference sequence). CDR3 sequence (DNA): TGCGCCAGCACCTGGACAGGGGGGGAAAAACTGTTTTTT. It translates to CASTWTGGEKLFF.

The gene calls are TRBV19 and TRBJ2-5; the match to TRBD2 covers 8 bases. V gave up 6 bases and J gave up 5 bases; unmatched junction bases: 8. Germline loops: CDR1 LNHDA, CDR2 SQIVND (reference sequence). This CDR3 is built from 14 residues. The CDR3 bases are TGTGCCAGTAGCCGTCCGGGGGGGTTGGAGACCCAGTACTTC. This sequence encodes CASSRPGGLETQYF. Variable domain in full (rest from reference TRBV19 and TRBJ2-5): DGGITQSPKYLFRKEGQNVTLSCEQNLNHDAMYWYRQDPGQGLRLIYYSQIVNDFQKGDIAEGYSVSREKKESFPLTVTSAQKNPTAFYLCASSRPGGLETQYFGPGTRLLVL.